This entry is about one T cell receptor (beta chain). The target of this receptor is not known. No much larger clone is present one base from it, and per-base qualities are unavailable. This sample is part of a study of T cell changes during pregnancy in multiple sclerosis (dated 2019 in TCRdb). As for the study more broadly: In women with multiple sclerosis, the researchers looked at how the T cell repertoire shifted as pregnancy progressed.

The CDR3 contains 16 residues, cysteine and phenylalanine counted. CDR3 DNA is the only sequence kept; it has 48 bases, read in frame from the first base. V ends up 7 bases short and J 5 bases short, with an unmatched junction base count of 9. In the germline V gene, CDR1 corresponds to SGHTA and CDR2 to FQGNSA. Libraries were prepared through the immunoSEQ multiplex PCR assay. What TCRdb holds here is the immuneACCESS table cut down to in-frame rearrangements. Part of the clones is not present; checked against another copy, under half of the missing clones reflect an unresolved V gene, and the others are unexplained. Within this sample are roughly 54,000 clones, with 92% of them counted one time only. The top ten hold 0.64% of the sample.

The rearrangement joined TRBV7-2 to TRBJ2-5, and 14 bases in between align with TRBD2. This specimen was CD4+ T cells from peripheral blood mononuclear cells, taken after pregnancy. This clonotype was sampled from a female donor with multiple sclerosis, enrolled in a pregnancy study. The DNA is as follows: TGTGCCAGCACCACCGGGACTAGCGGGGGTCGGGAGACCCAGTACTTC. Translated, this gives CASTTGTSGGRETQYF.